This T cell receptor beta chain was obtained from a study of blood T cell repertoires in COVID-19. Study details: Acute-phase and convalescent COVID-19 samples originated in the United States, Italy and Spain.

Using immunoSEQ multiplex PCR, the repertoire was profiled, and TCRdb retains in-frame clones only, with some absent. The top ten clones hold around 0.84% of a sample with some 210,000 clones, about 93% of them seen once. V gave up 0 bases and J gave up 1 base, with 10 bases separating them. Germline values: CDR1 SGHRS, CDR2 YFSETQ. The CDR3 sequence is 16 residues long. This receptor was obtained from a man aged 55 to 70 with COVID-19, enrolled during active disease. Sequencing used peripheral blood. This chain connects TRBV5-1 to TRBJ2-2; D may be TRBD2 (6 bases). DNA of the CDR3: TGCGCCAGCAGCTTGGCCCTGGGGGGGAACACCGGGGAGCTGTTTTTT. The encoded protein is CASSLALGGNTGELFF. Drawing the rest from reference TRBV5-1 and TRBJ2-2, the complete variable domain is KAGVTQTPRYLIKTRGQQVTLSCSPISGHRSVSWYQQTPGQGLQFLFEYFSETQRNKGNFPGRFSGRQFSNSRSEMNVSTLELGDSALYLCASSLALGGNTGELFFGEGSRLTVL.